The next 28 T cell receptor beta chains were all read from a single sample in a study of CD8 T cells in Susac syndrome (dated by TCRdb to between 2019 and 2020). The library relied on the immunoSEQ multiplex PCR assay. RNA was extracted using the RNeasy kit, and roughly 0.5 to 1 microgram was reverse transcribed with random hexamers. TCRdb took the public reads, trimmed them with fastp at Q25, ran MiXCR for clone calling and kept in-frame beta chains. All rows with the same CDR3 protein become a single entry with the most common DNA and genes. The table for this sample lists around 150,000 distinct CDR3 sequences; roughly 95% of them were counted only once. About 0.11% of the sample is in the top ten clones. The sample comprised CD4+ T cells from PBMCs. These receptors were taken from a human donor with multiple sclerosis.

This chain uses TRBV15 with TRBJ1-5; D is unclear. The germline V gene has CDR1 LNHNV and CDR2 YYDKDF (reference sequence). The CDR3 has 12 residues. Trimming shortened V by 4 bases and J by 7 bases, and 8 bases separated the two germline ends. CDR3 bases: TGTGCCACCAGCAAATCGTCCCAGCCCCAGCATTTT. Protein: CATSKSSQPQHF.

The CDR3 sequence is CASSSLRLAGNEQFF. CDR3 bases: TGTGCCAGCAGCTCACTGAGACTAGCGGGAAATGAGCAGTTCTTC. The chain joins TRBV7-9 to TRBJ2-1; 11 bases fit TRBD2. With 4 bases clipped from V and 7 bases from J, the junction kept 6 bases outside the gene matches. The CDR3 has 15 amino acids. Germline CDR1 is SEHNR and CDR2 is FQNEAQ (reference sequence).

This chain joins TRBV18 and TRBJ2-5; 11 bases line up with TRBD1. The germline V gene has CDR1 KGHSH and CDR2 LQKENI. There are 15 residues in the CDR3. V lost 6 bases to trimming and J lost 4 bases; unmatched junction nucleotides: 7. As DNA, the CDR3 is TGTGCCAGCTCGCTGGACAGGGGGCGGACAGAGACCCAGTACTTC. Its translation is CASSLDRGRTETQYF.

The CDR3 DNA is TGTGCCAGCAGCCCACAGATGGGCTCCTACAATGAGCAGTTCTTC. Its translation is CASSPQMGSYNEQFF. J is TRBJ2-1 and V is TRBV16; D is uncertain. Trimming cost V 4 bases and J 0 bases, with 10 bases left between them. The CDR3 is made up of 15 amino acids. Germline CDR1 is KGHSY and CDR2 is FQNENV.

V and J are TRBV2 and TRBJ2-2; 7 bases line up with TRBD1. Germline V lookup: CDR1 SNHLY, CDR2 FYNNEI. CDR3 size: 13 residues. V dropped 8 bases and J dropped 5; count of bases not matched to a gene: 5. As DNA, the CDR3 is TGTGCCAGCCGACAGGGAGAGACCGGGGAGCTGTTTTTT. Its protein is CASRQGETGELFF.

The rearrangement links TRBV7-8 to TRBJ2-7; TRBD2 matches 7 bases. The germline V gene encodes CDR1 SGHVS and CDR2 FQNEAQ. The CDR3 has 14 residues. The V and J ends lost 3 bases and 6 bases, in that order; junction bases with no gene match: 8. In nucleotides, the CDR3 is TGTGCCAGCAGCTTCCCGGGACTACCTACCGAGCAGTACTTC. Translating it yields CASSFPGLPTEQYF.

The CDR3 loop reads CASSQRGGQPQHF. The CDR3, as DNA: TGTGCCAGCAGCCAACGAGGGGGTCAGCCCCAGCATTTT. The V gene is TRBV3-1, the J gene TRBJ1-5, with D perhaps matching TRBD1 (6 bases). Trimming cost V 2 bases and J 6 bases, with 8 bases left between them. CDR3 size: 13 residues. Germline values: CDR1 LGHDT, CDR2 YNNKEL (reference sequence).

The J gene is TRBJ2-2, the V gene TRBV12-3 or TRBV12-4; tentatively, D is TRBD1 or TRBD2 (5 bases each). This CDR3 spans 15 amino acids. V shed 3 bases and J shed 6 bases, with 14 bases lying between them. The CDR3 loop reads CASSFRRVGAGELFF. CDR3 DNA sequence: TGTGCCAGCAGTTTTCGCAGGGTGGGAGCCGGGGAGCTGTTTTTT.

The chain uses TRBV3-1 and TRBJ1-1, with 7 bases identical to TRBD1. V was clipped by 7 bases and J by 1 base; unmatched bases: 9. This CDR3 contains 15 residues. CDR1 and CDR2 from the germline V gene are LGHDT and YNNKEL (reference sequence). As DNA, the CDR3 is TGTGCCAGCAATATCGCCCACAGGGGGAACACTGAAGCTTTCTTT. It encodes CASNIAHRGNTEAFF.

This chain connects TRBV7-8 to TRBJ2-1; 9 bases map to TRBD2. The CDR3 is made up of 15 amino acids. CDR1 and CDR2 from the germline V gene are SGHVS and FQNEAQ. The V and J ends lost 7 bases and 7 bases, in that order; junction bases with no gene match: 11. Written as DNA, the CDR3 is TGTGCCAGCACCACACCCGGCGGGGGGGCTAATGAGCAGTTCTTC. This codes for CASTTPGGGANEQFF.

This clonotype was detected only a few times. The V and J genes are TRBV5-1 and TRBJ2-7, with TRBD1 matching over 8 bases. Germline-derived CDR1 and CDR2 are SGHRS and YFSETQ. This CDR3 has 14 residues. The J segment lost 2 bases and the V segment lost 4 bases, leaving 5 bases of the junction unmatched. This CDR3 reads CASSPRGQAYEQYF. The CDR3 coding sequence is TGCGCCAGCAGCCCCCGGGGACAGGCCTACGAGCAGTACTTC. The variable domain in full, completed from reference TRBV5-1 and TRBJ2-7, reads KAGVTQTPRYLIKTRGQQVTLSCSPISGHRSVSWYQQTPGQGLQFLFEYFSETQRNKGNFPGRFSGRQFSNSRSEMNVSTLELGDSALYLCASSPRGQAYEQYFGPGTRLTVT.

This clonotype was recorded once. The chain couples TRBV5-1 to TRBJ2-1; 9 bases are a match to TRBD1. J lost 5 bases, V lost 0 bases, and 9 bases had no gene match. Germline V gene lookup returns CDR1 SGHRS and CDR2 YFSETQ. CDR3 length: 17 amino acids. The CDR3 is CASSLAGGTGTHNEQFF. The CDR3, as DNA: TGCGCCAGCAGCTTGGCCGGGGGGACAGGGACCCACAATGAGCAGTTCTTC.

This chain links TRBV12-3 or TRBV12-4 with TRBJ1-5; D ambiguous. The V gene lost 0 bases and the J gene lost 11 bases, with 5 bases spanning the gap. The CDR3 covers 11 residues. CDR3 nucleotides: TGTGCCAGCAGTTTAGCGCAGGCCCAGCATTTT. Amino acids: CASSLAQAQHF.

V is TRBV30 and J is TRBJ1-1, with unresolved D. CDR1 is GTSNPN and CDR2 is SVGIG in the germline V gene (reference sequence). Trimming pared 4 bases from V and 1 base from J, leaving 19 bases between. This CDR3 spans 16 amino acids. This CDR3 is CAWTSPGQPENTEAFF. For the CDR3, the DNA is TGTGCCTGGACCTCCCCCGGGCAACCGGAGAACACTGAAGCTTTCTTT.

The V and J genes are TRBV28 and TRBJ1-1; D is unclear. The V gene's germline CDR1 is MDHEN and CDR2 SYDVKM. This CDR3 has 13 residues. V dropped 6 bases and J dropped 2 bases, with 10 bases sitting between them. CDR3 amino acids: CASSPPLNTEAFF. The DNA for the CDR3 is TGTGCCAGCAGCCCCCCACTAAACACTGAAGCTTTCTTT.

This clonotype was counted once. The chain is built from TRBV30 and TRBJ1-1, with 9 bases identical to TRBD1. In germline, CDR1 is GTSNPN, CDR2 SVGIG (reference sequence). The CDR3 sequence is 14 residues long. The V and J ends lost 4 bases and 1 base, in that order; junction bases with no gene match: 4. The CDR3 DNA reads TGTGCCTGGATACAGGACAGGGGGAACACTGAAGCTTTCTTT. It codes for CAWIQDRGNTEAFF. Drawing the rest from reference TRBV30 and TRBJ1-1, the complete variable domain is SQTIHQWPATLVQPVGSPLSLECTVEGTSNPNLYWYRQAAGRGLQLLFYSVGIGQISSEVPQNLSASRPQDRQFILSSKKLLLSDSGFYLCAWIQDRGNTEAFFGQGTRLTVV.

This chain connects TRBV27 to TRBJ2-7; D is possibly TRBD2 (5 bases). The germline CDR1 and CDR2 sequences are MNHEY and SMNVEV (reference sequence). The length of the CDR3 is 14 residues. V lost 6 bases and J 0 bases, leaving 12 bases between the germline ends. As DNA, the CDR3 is TGTGCCAGCAGCGCTCTAGGGAGCTCCTACGAGCAGTACTTC. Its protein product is CASSALGSSYEQYF.

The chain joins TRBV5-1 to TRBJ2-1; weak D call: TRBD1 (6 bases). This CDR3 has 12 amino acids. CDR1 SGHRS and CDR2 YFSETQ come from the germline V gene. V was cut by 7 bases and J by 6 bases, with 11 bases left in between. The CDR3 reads CASGIQGNEQFF. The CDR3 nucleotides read TGCGCCAGCGGGATACAGGGCAATGAGCAGTTCTTC.

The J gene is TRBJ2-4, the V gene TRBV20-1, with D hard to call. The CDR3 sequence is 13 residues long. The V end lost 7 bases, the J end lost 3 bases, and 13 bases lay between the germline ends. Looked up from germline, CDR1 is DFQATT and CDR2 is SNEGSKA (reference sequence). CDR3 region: CSVSGVGKNIQYF. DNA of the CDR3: TGCAGTGTCTCCGGAGTGGGCAAAAACATTCAGTACTTC.

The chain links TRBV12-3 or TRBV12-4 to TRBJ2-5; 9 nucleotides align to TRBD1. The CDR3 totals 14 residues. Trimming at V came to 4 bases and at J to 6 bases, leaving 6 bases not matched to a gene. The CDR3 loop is CASSSQGAGKTQYF. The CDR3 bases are TGTGCCAGCAGTTCACAGGGGGCGGGAAAGACCCAGTACTTC.

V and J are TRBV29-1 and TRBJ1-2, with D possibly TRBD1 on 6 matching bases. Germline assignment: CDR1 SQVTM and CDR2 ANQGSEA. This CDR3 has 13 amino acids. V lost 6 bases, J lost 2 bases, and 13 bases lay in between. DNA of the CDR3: TGCAGCGTCAGAGGGCAGGGGAACTATGGCTACACCTTC. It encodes CSVRGQGNYGYTF.

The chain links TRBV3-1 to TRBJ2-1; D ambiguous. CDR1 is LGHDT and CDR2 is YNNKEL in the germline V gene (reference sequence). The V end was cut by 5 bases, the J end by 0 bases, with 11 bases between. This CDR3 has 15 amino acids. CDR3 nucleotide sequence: TGTGCCAGCAGCGCTCGACGGAGCTCCTACAATGAGCAGTTCTTC. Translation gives CASSARRSSYNEQFF.

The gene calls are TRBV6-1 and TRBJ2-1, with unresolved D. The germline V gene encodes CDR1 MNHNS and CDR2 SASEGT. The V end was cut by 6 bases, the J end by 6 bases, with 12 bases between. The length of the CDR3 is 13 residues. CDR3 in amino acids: CASRTQAGNEQFF. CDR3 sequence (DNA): TGTGCCAGCAGGACCCAGGCAGGCAATGAGCAGTTCTTC.

The CDR3 region has the DNA TGTGCCAGTTCTGCTCAAGGAAACATTCAGTACTTC. Its translation: CASSAQGNIQYF. The V and J genes are TRBV25-1 and TRBJ2-4; no firm D call. This CDR3 spans 12 amino acids. V dropped 9 bases and J dropped 6 bases, with 12 bases sitting between them. The germline gives CDR1 MGHDK, CDR2 SYGVNS.

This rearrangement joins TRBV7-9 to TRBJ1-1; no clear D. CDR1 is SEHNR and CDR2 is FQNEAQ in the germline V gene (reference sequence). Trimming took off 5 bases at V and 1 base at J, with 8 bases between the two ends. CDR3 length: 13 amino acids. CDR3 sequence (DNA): TGTGCCAGCAGCATAGAAAAGAACACTGAAGCTTTCTTT. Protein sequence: CASSIEKNTEAFF.

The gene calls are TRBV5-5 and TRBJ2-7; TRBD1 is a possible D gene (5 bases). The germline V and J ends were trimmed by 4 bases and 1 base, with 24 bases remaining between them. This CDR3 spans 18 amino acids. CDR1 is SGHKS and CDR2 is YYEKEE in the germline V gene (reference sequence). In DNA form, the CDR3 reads TGTGCCAGCAGCACTATTTCCGTGGGGCCAGGGTCATCCTACGAGCAGTACTTC. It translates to CASSTISVGPGSSYEQYF. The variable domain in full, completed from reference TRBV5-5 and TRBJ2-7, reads DAGVTQSPTHLIKTRGQQVTLRCSPISGHKSVSWYQQVLGQGPQFIFQYYEKEERGRGNFPDRFSARQFPNYSSELNVNALLLGDSALYLCASSTISVGPGSSYEQYFGPGTRLTVT.

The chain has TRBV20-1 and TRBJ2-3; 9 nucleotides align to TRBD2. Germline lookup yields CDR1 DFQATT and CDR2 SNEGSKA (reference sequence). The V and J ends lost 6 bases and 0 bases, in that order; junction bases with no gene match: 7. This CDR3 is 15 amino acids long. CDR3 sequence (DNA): TGCAGTGCCAGAACACTAGCGGGTAGCACAGATACGCAGTATTTT. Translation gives CSARTLAGSTDTQYF.

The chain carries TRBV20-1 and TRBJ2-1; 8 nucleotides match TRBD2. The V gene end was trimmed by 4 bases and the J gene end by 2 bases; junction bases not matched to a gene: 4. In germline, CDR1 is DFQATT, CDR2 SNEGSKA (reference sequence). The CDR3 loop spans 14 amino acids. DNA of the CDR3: TGCAGTGCTAAAGCGGGAGTACCCTACAATGAGCAGTTCTTC. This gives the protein CSAKAGVPYNEQFF.